This passage covers 3 T cell receptor beta chains from one sample sequenced in a study of human T cells and chemical hapten exposure. Unfractionated whole blood was the source of the extracted total RNA. TCRdb called the 5' RACE reads again in MiXCR, with one record for every CDR3 protein. The data contain roughly 82,000 distinct CDR3 sequences, roughly 15% of them singletons. The origin of the receptors is a female donor in good health.

V is TRBV24-1 and J is TRBJ2-7; D call uncertain. The germline CDR1 and CDR2 sequences are KGHDR and SFDVKD. The CDR3 totals 11 residues. V lost 5 bases and J 3 bases, leaving 4 bases between the germline ends. In DNA, the CDR3 is TGTGCCACCAGTGGGGGCTACGAGCAGTACTTC. Residues: CATSGGYEQYF.

This clonotype turned up a few times. CDR3 sequence reads: CASSFYGDKTDTQYF. The CDR3 DNA reads TGTGCCAGCAGTTTTTATGGGGACAAGACAGATACGCAGTATTTT. The V and J genes are TRBV12-3 or TRBV12-4 and TRBJ2-3; D is possibly TRBD1 (6 bases). Trimming removed 3 bases at V and 3 bases at J, with 13 bases between. CDR3 length equals 15 residues.

The table lists this clonotype with a few counts. The chain joins TRBV25-1 to TRBJ1-5; no clear D. The V and J ends lost 0 bases and 6 bases respectively, with 6 bases between them. The CDR3 is 13 residues long. Per the germline V gene, CDR1 is MGHDK and CDR2 is SYGVNS. Here the CDR3 DNA reads TGTGCCAGCAGTGAATATGGGAGTCAGCCCCAGCATTTT. Translating it yields CASSEYGSQPQHF. Combining the CDR3 with reference TRBV25-1 and TRBJ1-5 gives the whole variable domain EADIYQTPRYLVIGTGKKITLECSQTMGHDKMYWYQQDPGMELHLIHYSYGVNSTEKGDLSSESTVSRIRTEHFPLTLESARPSHTSQYLCASSEYGSQPQHFGDGTRLSIL.